This is a list of T cell receptor beta chains from one sample in a study of cytomegalovirus exposure and HLA in healthy donors. Profiling relied on immunoSEQ multiplex PCR, and the TCRdb table lists in-frame clones only, not all of them. The sample shows almost 200,000 clones, roughly 85% of them seen only once. Sequences were obtained from PBMCs. These receptor sequences come from a woman younger than 45 in good health and CMV-seropositive. The CDR3 runs from the conserved cysteine through the conserved F or W. The order of the fields is clone size, V gene, D gene, J gene, CDR3 DNA, CDR3 protein. A D gene is named only where the DNA matches it firmly. Not every row has a clone size; where given, it reads once, few, many or a size class.

-	TRBV6-1	-	TRBJ1-2	TGTGCCAGCATGGCATTATACTATGGCTACACCTTC	CASMALYYGYTF
-	TRBV4-3	-	TRBJ2-1	TGCGCCAGCAGCCAAGGTACGAGCCACCTAAATGAGCAGTTCTTC	CASSQGTSHLNEQFF
-	TRBV5-1	TRBD1	TRBJ2-7	TGCGCCAGCAGGACGGCACAGGGGGGAGTACGCGAGCAGTACTTC	CASRTAQGGVREQYF
-	TRBV27	TRBD1	TRBJ2-7	TGTGCCAGCACCCCAGGGACAGGGAGGCTCGAGCAGTACTTC	CASTPGTGRLEQYF
-	TRBV4-2	TRBD1	TRBJ1-2	TGTGCCAGCAGCCAAGCCGGACAGGGTGTTGGTGGCTACACCTTC	CASSQAGQGVGGYTF
-	TRBV5-4	-	TRBJ2-3	TGTGCCAGCAGCTTAGAGGGCGGTCGCACAGATACGCAGTATTTT	CASSLEGGRTDTQYF
few	TRBV5-1	-	TRBJ1-2	TGCGCCAGCAGTGCAGGGGATTCGAGAGGCTACACCTTC	CASSAGDSRGYTF
-	TRBV4-2	-	TRBJ1-2	TGTGCCAGCAGCCAAGATCGTAGGGGATTTGAGTATGGCTACACCTTC	CASSQDRRGFEYGYTF
-	TRBV11-3	-	TRBJ1-1	TGTGCCAGCAGCTTAGATACAAGGAACACTGAAGCTTTCTTT	CASSLDTRNTEAFF
-	TRBV29-1	-	TRBJ2-3	TGCAGCGTTGAAGATCCGTGGGGGGCGCAGTATTTT	CSVEDPWGAQYF
-	TRBV18	TRBD1	TRBJ2-7	TGTGCCAGCTCACCAATGTCCAGGGGGAACTACGAGCAGTACTTC	CASSPMSRGNYEQYF
-	TRBV5-4	-	TRBJ1-6	TGTGCCAGCAGCTTGGACAGTAATTCACCCCTCCACTTT	CASSLDSNSPLHF
few	TRBV2	TRBD1	TRBJ2-3	TGTGCCAGCAGTACCGGGACAGGGGGCGTCCGACCTAGCACAGATACGCAGTATTTT	CASSTGTGGVRPSTDTQYF
-	TRBV7-6	TRBD1	TRBJ2-2	TGTGCCAGCAGCCATGGACAGGGCGGCGGGGAGCTGTTTTTT	CASSHGQGGGELFF
-	TRBV18	-	TRBJ2-1	TGTGCCAGCTCACCCCGGGCCGGGGGTCTCAATGAGCAGTTCTTC	CASSPRAGGLNEQFF
-	TRBV2	TRBD1	TRBJ1-1	TGTGCCAGCAGTGCCTACAGGGGCCGGAACACTGAAGCTTTCTTT	CASSAYRGRNTEAFF
-	TRBV11-2	TRBD2	TRBJ2-7	TGTGCCAGCAGCATTAGCGGGCCCACCTACGAGCAGTACTTC	CASSISGPTYEQYF
-	TRBV5-1	TRBD2	TRBJ2-3	TGCGCCAGCAGCTTCGTAGCGGGGGGGCTATTATCAGATACGCAGTATTTT	CASSFVAGGLLSDTQYF
-	TRBV29-1	-	TRBJ1-2	TGCAGCGTTGAAGCCAGGGTTTTTGAAGGCTACACCTTC	CSVEARVFEGYTF
-	TRBV5-1	TRBD2	TRBJ2-5	TGCGCCAGCAGCTTGACTAGCGGTCAAGAGACCCAGTACTTC	CASSLTSGQETQYF
-	TRBV30	-	TRBJ2-6	TGTGCCTGGCAGGGAGGCTCTGGGGCCAACGTCCTGACTTTC	CAWQGGSGANVLTF
-	TRBV27	TRBD1	TRBJ2-2	TGTGCCAGCAGTTCGTTCGACAGGGGCGCCGGGGAGCTGTTTTTT	CASSSFDRGAGELFF
-	TRBV30	TRBD2	TRBJ2-3	TGTGCCTGGAGCGCAACAGGGACTAGCGGGAATACGCAGTATTTT	CAWSATGTSGNTQYF
-	TRBV9	TRBD2	TRBJ2-2	TGTGCCAGCAGCGTAGACCCGGGAGGGCCATCAGGCACCGGGGAGCTGTTTTTT	CASSVDPGGPSGTGELFF
-	TRBV19	-	TRBJ2-7	TGTGCCAGTAGCATAACAGTTCCCGGTTACGAGCAGTACTTC	CASSITVPGYEQYF
once	TRBV20-1	-	TRBJ2-1	TGCAGTGCCCCGGACATCAACGAGCAGTTCTTC	CSAPDINEQFF
-	TRBV4-1	TRBD2	TRBJ2-2	TGCGCCAGCAGCCCAACCCCCCCCGGGACTAGCGGGAGGAACACCGGGGAGCTGTTTTTT	CASSPTPPGTSGRNTGELFF
-	TRBV4-1	-	TRBJ1-1	TGCGCCAGCAGCCCAGCAGAAGGCGGGCACAAGGAAGCTTTCTTT	CASSPAEGGHKEAFF
-	TRBV9	-	TRBJ2-7	TGTGCCAGCAGCCCCCGGGACTCCGGGGGATTCTACGAGCAGTACTTC	CASSPRDSGGFYEQYF